This TCR beta chain is drawn from a study of blood T cell repertoires in COVID-19. Looking at the study overall: Samples taken during acute and convalescent COVID-19 were collected in the United States, Italy and Spain. PBMCs, B-cell-depleted T cells, or T cells provided the cDNA or gDNA that made up the material.

The CDR3 has 12 amino acids. Germline V CDR1 and CDR2: MDHEN, SYDVKM. V was cut by 2 bases and J by 5 bases, with 6 bases left in between. Per the original methods: Reference gene primer amplification yielded estimated nucleated cell counts. Here immunoSEQ multiplex PCR was the method, and the copy in TCRdb shows in-frame clones only, minus some. For V, J and clone size, that table is used; D and trimming come from the DNA. This table has 230,000 or so clones, around 84% appearing once. V usage is TRBV28 and J usage is TRBJ2-5; D gene uncertain. Sequencing was performed on peripheral blood. The sequence came from a woman aged 40-49 years who had recovered from COVID-19. In nucleotides, the CDR3 is TGTGCCAGCAGTTTACTTAGCGAGACCCAGTACTTC. As protein: CASSLLSETQYF. Variable domain in full (rest from reference TRBV28 and TRBJ2-5): DVKVTQSSRYLVKRTGEKVFLECVQDMDHENMFWYRQDPGLGLRLIYFSYDVKMKEKGDIPEGYSVSREKKERFSLILESASTNQTSMYLCASSLLSETQYFGPGTRLLVL.